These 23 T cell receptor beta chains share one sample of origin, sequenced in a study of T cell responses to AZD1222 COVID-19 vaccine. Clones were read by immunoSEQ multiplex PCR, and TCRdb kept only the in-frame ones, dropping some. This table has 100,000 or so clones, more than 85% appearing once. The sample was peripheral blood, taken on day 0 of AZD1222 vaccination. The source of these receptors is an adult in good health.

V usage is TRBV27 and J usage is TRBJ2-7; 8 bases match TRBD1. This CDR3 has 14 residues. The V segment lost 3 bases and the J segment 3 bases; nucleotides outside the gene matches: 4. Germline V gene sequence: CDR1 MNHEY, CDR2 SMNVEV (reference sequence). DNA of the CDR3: TGTGCCAGCAGTTTTTGGGACAGGATCTACGAGCAGTACTTC. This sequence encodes CASSFWDRIYEQYF.

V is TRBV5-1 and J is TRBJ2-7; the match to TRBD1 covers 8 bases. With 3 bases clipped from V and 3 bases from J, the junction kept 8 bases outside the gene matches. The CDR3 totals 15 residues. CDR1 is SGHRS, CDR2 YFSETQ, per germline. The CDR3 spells CASSSRQGLHYEQYF. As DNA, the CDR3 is TGCGCCAGCAGCTCTAGACAGGGGCTTCACTACGAGCAGTACTTC.

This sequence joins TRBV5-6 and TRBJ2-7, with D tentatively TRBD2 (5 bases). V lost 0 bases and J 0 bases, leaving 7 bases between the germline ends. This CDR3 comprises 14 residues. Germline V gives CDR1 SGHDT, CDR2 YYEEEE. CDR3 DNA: TGTGCCAGCAGCTTGGGAGGGAACTCCTACGAGCAGTACTTC. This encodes CASSLGGNSYEQYF. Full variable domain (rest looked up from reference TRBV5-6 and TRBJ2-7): DAGVTQSPTHLIKTRGQQVTLRCSPKSGHDTVSWYQQALGQGPQFIFQYYEEEERQRGNFPDRFSGHQFPNYSSELNVNALLLGDSALYLCASSLGGNSYEQYFGPGTRLTVT.

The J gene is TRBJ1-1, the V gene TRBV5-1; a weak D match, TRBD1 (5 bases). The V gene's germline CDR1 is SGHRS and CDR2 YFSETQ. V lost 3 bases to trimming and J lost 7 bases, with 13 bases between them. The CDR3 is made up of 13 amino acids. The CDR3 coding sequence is TGCGCCAGCAGCTGGCAGACAGAGGATGAAGCTTTCTTT. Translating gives CASSWQTEDEAFF. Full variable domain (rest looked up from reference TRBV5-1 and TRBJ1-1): KAGVTQTPRYLIKTRGQQVTLSCSPISGHRSVSWYQQTPGQGLQFLFEYFSETQRNKGNFPGRFSGRQFSNSRSEMNVSTLELGDSALYLCASSWQTEDEAFFGQGTRLTVV.

The chain's CDR3 is CASSLFFGGADTEAFF. CDR3 DNA sequence: TGTGCCAGCAGTTTATTTTTCGGGGGGGCGGACACTGAAGCTTTCTTT. This chain links TRBV27 with TRBJ1-1; D is perhaps TRBD1 (6 bases). The V gene lost 1 base and the J gene lost 3 bases, with 15 bases spanning the gap. CDR1 is MNHEY, CDR2 SMNVEV, per germline (reference sequence). CDR3 length: 16 amino acids.

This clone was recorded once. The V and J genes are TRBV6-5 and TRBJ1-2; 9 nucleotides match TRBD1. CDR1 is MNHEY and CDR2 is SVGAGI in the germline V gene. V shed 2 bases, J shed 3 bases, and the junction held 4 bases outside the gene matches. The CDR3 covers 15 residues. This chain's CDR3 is CASSYGDREDYGYTF. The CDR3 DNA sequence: TGTGCCAGCAGTTACGGGGACAGGGAAGACTATGGCTACACCTTC.

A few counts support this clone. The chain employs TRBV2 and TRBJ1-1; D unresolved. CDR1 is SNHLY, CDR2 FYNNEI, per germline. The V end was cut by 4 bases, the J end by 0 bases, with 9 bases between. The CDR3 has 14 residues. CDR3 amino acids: CASSVPVLNTEAFF. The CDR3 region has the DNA TGTGCCAGCAGTGTTCCAGTCTTGAACACTGAAGCTTTCTTT.

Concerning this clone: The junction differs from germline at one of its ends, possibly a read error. The DNA of the CDR3 is TGTGCCACCAGTCCGACGGGAAGATACTATGGCTACACCTTC. It yields the protein CATSPTGRYYGYTF. This chain uses TRBV6-2 or TRBV6-3 with TRBJ1-2; D remains ambiguous. The CDR3 consists of 14 residues. Germline assignment: CDR1 MNHEY and CDR2 SVGEGT.

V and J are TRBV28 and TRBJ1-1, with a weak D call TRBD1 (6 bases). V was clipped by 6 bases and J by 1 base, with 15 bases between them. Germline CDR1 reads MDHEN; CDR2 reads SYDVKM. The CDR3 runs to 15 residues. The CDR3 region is CASSQGGHTNTEAFF. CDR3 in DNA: TGTGCCAGCAGCCAAGGGGGACACACGAACACTGAAGCTTTCTTT.

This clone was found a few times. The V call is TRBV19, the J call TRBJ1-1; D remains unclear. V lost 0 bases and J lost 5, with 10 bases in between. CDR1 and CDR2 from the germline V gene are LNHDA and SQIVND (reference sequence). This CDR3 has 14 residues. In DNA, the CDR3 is TGTGCCAGTAGTATAGATCGTTGGGGAACTGAAGCTTTCTTT. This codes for CASSIDRWGTEAFF.

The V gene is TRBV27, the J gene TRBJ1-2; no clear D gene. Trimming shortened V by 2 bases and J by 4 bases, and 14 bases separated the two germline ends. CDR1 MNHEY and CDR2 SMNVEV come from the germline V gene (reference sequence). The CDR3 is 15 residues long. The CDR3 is CASSLEYVSPYGYTF. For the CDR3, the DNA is TGTGCCAGCAGTTTAGAGTATGTTTCCCCCTATGGCTACACCTTC.

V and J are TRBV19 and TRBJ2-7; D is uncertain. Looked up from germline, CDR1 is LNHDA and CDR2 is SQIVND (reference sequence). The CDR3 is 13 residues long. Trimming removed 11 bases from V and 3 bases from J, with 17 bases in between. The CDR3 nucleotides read TGTGCCTCCTCTACGGGCGTGAGCTACGAGCAGTACTTC. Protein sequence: CASSTGVSYEQYF.

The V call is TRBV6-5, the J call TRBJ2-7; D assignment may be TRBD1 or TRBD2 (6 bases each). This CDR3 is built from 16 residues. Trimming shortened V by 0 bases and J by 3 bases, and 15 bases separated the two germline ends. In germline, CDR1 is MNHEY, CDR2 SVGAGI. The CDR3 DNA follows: TGTGCCAGCAGTTACTCAGGGGCGGGACACTACTACGAGCAGTACTTC. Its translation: CASSYSGAGHYYEQYF.

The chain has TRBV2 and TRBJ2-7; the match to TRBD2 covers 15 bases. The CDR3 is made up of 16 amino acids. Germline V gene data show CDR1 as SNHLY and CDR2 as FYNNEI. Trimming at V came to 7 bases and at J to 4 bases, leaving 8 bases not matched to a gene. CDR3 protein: CASIWTSGRDIYEQYF. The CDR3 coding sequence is TGTGCCAGCATTTGGACTAGCGGGAGGGATATATACGAGCAGTACTTC. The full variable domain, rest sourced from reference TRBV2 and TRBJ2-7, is EPEVTQTPSHQVTQMGQEVILRCVPISNHLYFYWYRQILGQKVEFLVSFYNNEISEKSEIFDDQFSVERPDGSNFTLKIRSTKLEDSAMYFCASIWTSGRDIYEQYFGPGTRLTVT.

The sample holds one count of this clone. CDR3 in amino acids: CASSRDRGETQYF. In DNA, the CDR3 is TGTGCCAGCTCACGTGACAGGGGTGAGACCCAGTACTTC. The chain uses TRBV18 and TRBJ2-5; 8 nucleotides agree with TRBD1. The trim removed 4 bases at V and 5 bases at J, leaving 3 bases unmatched. The germline V gene encodes CDR1 KGHSH and CDR2 LQKENI. There are 13 residues in the CDR3. The entire variable domain, with the rest obtained from reference TRBV18 and TRBJ2-5, is as follows: NAGVMQNPRHLVRRRGQEARLRCSPMKGHSHVYWYRQLPEEGLKFMVYLQKENIIDESGMPKERFSAEFPKEGPSILRIQQVVRGDSAAYFCASSRDRGETQYFGPGTRLLVL.

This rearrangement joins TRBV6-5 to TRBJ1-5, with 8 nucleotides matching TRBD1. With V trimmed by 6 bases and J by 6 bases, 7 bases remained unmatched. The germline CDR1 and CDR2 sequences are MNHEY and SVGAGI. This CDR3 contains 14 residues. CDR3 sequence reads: CASRRQGISQPQHF. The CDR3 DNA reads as TGTGCCAGCAGAAGACAGGGGATCAGTCAGCCCCAGCATTTT.

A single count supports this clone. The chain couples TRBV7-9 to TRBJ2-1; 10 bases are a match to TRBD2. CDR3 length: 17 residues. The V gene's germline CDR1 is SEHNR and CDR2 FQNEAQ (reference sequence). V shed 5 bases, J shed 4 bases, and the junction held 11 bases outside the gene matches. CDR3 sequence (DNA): TGTGCCAGCAGCGAAACCGGGGCTAGCGGGAGATACAATGAGCAGTTCTTC. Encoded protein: CASSETGASGRYNEQFF.

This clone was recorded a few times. CDR3 amino acids: CASSDSGEQYF. CDR3 DNA sequence: TGTGCCAGCAGTGATTCAGGCGAGCAGTACTTC. The chain joins TRBV2 to TRBJ2-7, with D unclear. The CDR3 is 11 residues long. Deletions cut 3 bases from V and 6 bases from J, with 6 bases between. The germline gives CDR1 SNHLY, CDR2 FYNNEI.

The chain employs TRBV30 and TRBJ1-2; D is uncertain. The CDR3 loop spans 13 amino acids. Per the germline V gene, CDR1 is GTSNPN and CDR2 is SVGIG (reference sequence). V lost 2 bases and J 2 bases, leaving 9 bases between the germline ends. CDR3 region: CAWSRQTNYGYTF. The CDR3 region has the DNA TGTGCCTGGAGTCGTCAGACCAACTATGGCTACACCTTC.

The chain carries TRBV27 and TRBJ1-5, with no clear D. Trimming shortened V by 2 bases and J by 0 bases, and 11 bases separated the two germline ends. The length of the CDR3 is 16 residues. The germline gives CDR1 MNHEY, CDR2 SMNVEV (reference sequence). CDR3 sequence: CASSLMDPGSNQPQHF. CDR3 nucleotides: TGTGCCAGCAGTTTAATGGATCCGGGTAGCAATCAGCCCCAGCATTTT.

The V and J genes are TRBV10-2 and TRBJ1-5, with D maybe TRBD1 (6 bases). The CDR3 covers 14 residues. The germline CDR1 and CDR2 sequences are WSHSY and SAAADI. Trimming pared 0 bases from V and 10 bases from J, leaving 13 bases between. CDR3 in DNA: TGCGCCAGCAGTGAGTCCGGCAGGGGTTCCCCCCAGCATTTT. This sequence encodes CASSESGRGSPQHF.

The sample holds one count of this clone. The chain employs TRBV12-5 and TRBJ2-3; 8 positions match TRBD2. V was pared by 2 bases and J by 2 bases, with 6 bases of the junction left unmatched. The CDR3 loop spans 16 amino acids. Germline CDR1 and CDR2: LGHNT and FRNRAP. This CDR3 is CASGLWASGFTDTQYF. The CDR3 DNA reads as TGTGCTAGTGGTTTGTGGGCTAGCGGGTTCACAGATACGCAGTATTTT. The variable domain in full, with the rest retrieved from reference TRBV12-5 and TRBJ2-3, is DARVTQTPRHKVTEMGQEVTMRCQPILGHNTVFWYRQTMMQGLELLAYFRNRAPLDDSGMPKDRFSAEMPDATLATLKIQPSEPRDSAVYFCASGLWASGFTDTQYFGPGTRLTVL.

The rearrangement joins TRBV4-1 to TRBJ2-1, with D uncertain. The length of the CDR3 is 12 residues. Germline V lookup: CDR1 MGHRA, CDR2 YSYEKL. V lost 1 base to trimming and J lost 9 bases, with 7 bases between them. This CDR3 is CASSQGDGEQFF. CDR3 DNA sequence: TGCGCCAGCAGCCAAGGCGACGGTGAGCAGTTCTTC.